The 17 T cell receptor beta chains listed next were all sequenced from one sample in a study of blood T cells in healthy people across ages. The second PCR ran 7 to 11 cycles with a sample-barcoded 5' primer and J-beta primers. A single record per CDR3 protein comes from TCRdb applying MiXCR to the 5' RACE reads. The sample yields some 1,800,000 distinct CDR3 sequences, about two fifths seen once. Sequenced input: blood. Receptors were obtained from a human donor in good health.

V gene TRBV7-2 combines with J gene TRBJ2-7; tentatively, D is TRBD2 (5 bases). Germline V CDR1 and CDR2: SGHTA, FQGNSA. Trimming took 0 bases from V and 2 from J, leaving 8 bases between them. This CDR3 is built from 14 residues. CDR3 DNA sequence: TGTGCCAGCAGCTTAGCAAAGGAGGCCTACGAGCAGTACTTC. Translating it yields CASSLAKEAYEQYF.

This clonotype was seen a handful of times. The chain employs TRBV20-1 and TRBJ1-5; TRBD1 might be the D (6 bases). Germline loops: CDR1 DFQATT, CDR2 SNEGSKA (reference sequence). The CDR3 sequence is 13 residues long. Deletions cut 7 bases from V and 5 bases from J, with 15 bases between. CDR3 coding DNA: TGCAGTGTATTAAACAGGGACTATCAGCCCCAGCATTTT. Its protein product is CSVLNRDYQPQHF.

This clonotype was detected a few times. The chain carries TRBV3-1 and TRBJ2-3; 11 bases are shared with TRBD1. The CDR3 sequence is 16 residues long. Trimming removed 4 bases from V and 5 bases from J; junction bases left unmatched: 8. Germline lookup yields CDR1 LGHDT and CDR2 YNNKEL (reference sequence). In DNA, the CDR3 is TGTGCCAGCAGCCTTTTGGGACAGGGGGGAGAAGATACGCAGTATTTT. Its translation is CASSLLGQGGEDTQYF.

This clonotype was detected a few times. The CDR3 nucleotides are TGCAGTGCTAGAGAGGGAGGAGACCTCAAAGCTTTCTTT. Its protein product is CSAREGGDLKAFF. This rearrangement joins TRBV20-1 to TRBJ1-1, with unresolved D. The CDR3 length is 13 residues. The V end lost 0 bases, the J end lost 9 bases, and 14 bases lay between the germline ends. Germline V lookup: CDR1 DFQATT, CDR2 SNEGSKA (reference sequence).

The chain uses TRBV7-2 and TRBJ1-5, with TRBD1 matching over 7 bases. The length of the CDR3 is 18 residues. Trimming cost V 1 base and J 0 bases; bases outside gene matches: 9. CDR1 is SGHTA and CDR2 is FQGNSA in the germline V gene. The CDR3 sequence is CASSLGPGQDNSNQPQHF. CDR3 sequence (DNA): TGTGCCAGCAGCTTAGGCCCCGGACAGGACAATAGCAATCAGCCCCAGCATTTT.

This clonotype was picked up a small number of times. The V and J genes are TRBV7-2 and TRBJ2-1, with a tentative D call TRBD2 (6 bases). Between the trimmed V and J ends, which lost 1 base and 13 bases, there was a span of 11 bases. The CDR3 is 12 amino acids. Germline values: CDR1 SGHTA, CDR2 FQGNSA. The CDR3 DNA follows: TGTGCCAGCAGCTTAGAGGGACTTCTCCAGTTCTTC. Its translation is CASSLEGLLQFF.

This clonotype was counted between two and nine times. This rearrangement joins TRBV29-1 to TRBJ2-7; D not certain. The V gene lost 2 bases and the J gene lost 6 bases, with 8 bases spanning the gap. This CDR3 spans 11 amino acids. Germline assignment: CDR1 SQVTM and CDR2 ANQGSEA. CDR3 sequence (DNA): TGCAGCGTTGAAAGGTCAGCCGAGCAGTACTTC. Its translation: CSVERSAEQYF.

J is TRBJ1-1 and V is TRBV9, with a weak D call TRBD1 (5 bases). CDR3 size: 16 residues. Germline loops: CDR1 SGDLS, CDR2 YYNGEE. The germline V and J ends were trimmed by 4 bases and 0 bases, with 16 bases remaining between them. The CDR3, as DNA: TGTGCCAGCAGCTCCAGGACAATGGGGCTGAACACTGAAGCTTTCTTT. It translates to CASSSRTMGLNTEAFF. Variable domain in full (rest from reference TRBV9 and TRBJ1-1): DSGVTQTPKHLITATGQRVTLRCSPRSGDLSVYWYQQSLDQGLQFLIQYYNGEERAKGNILERFSAQQFPDLHSELNLSSLELGDSALYFCASSSRTMGLNTEAFFGQGTRLTVV.

This sequence joins TRBV5-1 and TRBJ1-1, with 10 bases lining up with TRBD1. Germline lookup yields CDR1 SGHRS and CDR2 YFSETQ. CDR3 length equals 18 residues. The V segment lost 4 bases and the J segment 5 bases; nucleotides outside the gene matches: 17. CDR3 bases: TGCGCCAGCAGCCCGAGACAGGGGGCTGGCGCTCGGGATACTGAAGCTTTCTTT. Translating it yields CASSPRQGAGARDTEAFF.

Only a few counts were recorded for this clonotype. V and J are TRBV12-3 or TRBV12-4 and TRBJ2-7; D possibly corresponds to TRBD2 (6 bases). The CDR3 covers 14 residues. Trimming took 3 bases from V and 5 from J, leaving 14 bases between them. The CDR3 sequence is CASSFWAGQNEQYF. In DNA form, the CDR3 reads TGTGCCAGCAGTTTTTGGGCGGGGCAAAACGAGCAGTACTTC.

This CDR3 is CASSLTQGSGSPLHF. The DNA of the CDR3 is TGTGCCAGCAGCTTAACCCAGGGTTCAGGCTCACCCCTCCACTTT. The rearrangement uses TRBV7-2 and TRBJ1-6, with TRBD1 as a possible D gene (5 bases). Germline V gene lookup returns CDR1 SGHTA and CDR2 FQGNSA. V was clipped by 2 bases and J by 10 bases, with 15 bases between them. The CDR3 consists of 15 residues.

This clonotype was observed a few times. The chain links TRBV14 to TRBJ2-1; no definite D call. V gave up 7 bases and J gave up 2 bases, with 18 bases separating them. The germline V gene has CDR1 SGHDN and CDR2 FVKESK. CDR3 size: 16 residues. CDR3: CASNNNPGATYNEQFF. The CDR3 DNA sequence: TGTGCCAGCAACAACAACCCGGGTGCAACCTACAATGAGCAGTTCTTC.

This clonotype was detected only a few times. This rearrangement joins TRBV9 to TRBJ2-7; D gene unclear. V lost 0 bases, J lost 7 bases, and 14 bases lay in between. The CDR3 sequence is 14 residues long. CDR1 is SGDLS and CDR2 is YYNGEE in the germline V gene. CDR3 sequence: CASSVGSLEREQYF. The CDR3 DNA reads as TGTGCCAGCAGCGTAGGATCATTGGAAAGGGAGCAGTACTTC.

The chain employs TRBV4-2 and TRBJ1-2, with no clear D. Trimming took off 1 base at V and 5 bases at J, with 14 bases between the two ends. The CDR3 sequence is 15 residues long. Germline CDR1 LGHNA, CDR2 YNFKEQ. CDR3 loop: CASSQGLSQAYGYTF. As DNA, the CDR3 is TGTGCCAGCAGCCAAGGTCTTAGTCAGGCGTATGGCTACACCTTC.

This chain links TRBV7-8 with TRBJ1-1; D gene ambiguous. The CDR3 sequence is 16 residues long. Germline CDR1 reads SGHVS; CDR2 reads FQNEAQ. Trimming removed 6 bases at V and 3 bases at J, with 20 bases between. The DNA for the CDR3 is TGTGCCAGCAGTTTCGTCGTTGGGGATGTGGACACTGAAGCTTTCTTT. Translated: CASSFVVGDVDTEAFF.

V is TRBV24-1 and J is TRBJ1-2, with TRBD1 matching over 7 bases. CDR3 length: 14 residues. Per the germline V gene, CDR1 is KGHDR and CDR2 is SFDVKD. With 10 bases clipped from V and 6 bases from J, the junction kept 13 bases outside the gene matches. DNA of the CDR3: TGTGCCACGGCGACAGGGAGGGCTGCTAATGGCTACACCTTC. Encoded protein: CATATGRAANGYTF.

This chain uses TRBV29-1 with TRBJ1-2, with 7 bases aligning to TRBD1. Looked up from germline, CDR1 is SQVTM and CDR2 is ANQGSEA. Losses at the gene ends were 1 base for V and 7 bases for J; bases not matched to a gene: 9. The CDR3 is 14 residues long. The CDR3 loop reads CSVEGQGGYFGYTF. Written as DNA, the CDR3 is TGCAGCGTTGAAGGACAAGGGGGCTATTTTGGCTACACCTTC.